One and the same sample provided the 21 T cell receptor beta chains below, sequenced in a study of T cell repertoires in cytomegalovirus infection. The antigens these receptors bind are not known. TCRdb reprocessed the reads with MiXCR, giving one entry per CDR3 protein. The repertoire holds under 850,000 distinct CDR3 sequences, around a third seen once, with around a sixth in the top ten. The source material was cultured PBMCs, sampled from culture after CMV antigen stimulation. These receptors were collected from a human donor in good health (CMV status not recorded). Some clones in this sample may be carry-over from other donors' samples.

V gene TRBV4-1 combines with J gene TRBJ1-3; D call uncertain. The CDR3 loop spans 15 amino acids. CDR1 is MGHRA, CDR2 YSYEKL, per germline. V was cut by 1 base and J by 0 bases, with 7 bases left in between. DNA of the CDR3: TGCGCCAGCAGCCAAGTTTGGGGCTCTGGAAACACCATATATTTT. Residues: CASSQVWGSGNTIYF.

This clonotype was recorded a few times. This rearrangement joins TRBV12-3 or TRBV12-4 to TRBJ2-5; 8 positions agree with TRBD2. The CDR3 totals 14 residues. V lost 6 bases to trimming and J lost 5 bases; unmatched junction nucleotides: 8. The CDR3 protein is CASSPVRGGETQYF. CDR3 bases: TGTGCCAGCAGCCCTGTCCGGGGGGGCGAGACCCAGTACTTC.

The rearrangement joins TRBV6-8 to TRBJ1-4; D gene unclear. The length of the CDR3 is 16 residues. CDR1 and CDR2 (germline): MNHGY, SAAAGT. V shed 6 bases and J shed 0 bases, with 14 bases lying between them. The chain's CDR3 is CASRPYYRPTNEKLFF. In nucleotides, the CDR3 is TGTGCCAGCAGACCCTATTACAGACCAACTAATGAAAAACTGTTTTTT.

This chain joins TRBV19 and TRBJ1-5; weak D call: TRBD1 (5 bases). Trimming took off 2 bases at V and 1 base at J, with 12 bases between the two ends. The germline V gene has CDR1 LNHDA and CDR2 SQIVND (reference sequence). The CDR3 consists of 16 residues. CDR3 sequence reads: CASSISVGGSNQPQHF. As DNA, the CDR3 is TGTGCCAGTAGTATATCGGTGGGGGGAAGCAATCAGCCCCAGCATTTT.

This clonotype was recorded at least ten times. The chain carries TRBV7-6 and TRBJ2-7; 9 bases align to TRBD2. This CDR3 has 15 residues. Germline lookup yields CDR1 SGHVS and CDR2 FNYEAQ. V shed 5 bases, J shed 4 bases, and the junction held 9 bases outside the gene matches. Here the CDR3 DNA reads TGTGCCAGCAGCGAGGAGGCGGGAGGGTCGTACGAGCAGTACTTC. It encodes CASSEEAGGSYEQYF.

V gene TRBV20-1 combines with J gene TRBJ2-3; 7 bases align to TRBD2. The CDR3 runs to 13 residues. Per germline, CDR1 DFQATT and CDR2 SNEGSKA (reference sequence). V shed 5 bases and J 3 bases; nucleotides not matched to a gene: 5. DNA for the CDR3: TGCAGTGCTGGGGAGGGGACGACAGATACGCAGTATTTT. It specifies CSAGEGTTDTQYF.

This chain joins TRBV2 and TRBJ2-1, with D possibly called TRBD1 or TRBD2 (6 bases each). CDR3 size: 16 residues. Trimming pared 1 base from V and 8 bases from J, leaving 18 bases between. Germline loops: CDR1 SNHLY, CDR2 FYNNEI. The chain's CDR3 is CASSEGWGARSDEQFF. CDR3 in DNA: TGTGCCAGCAGTGAAGGCTGGGGGGCCCGGAGCGATGAGCAGTTCTTC. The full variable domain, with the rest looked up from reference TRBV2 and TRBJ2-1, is EPEVTQTPSHQVTQMGQEVILRCVPISNHLYFYWYRQILGQKVEFLVSFYNNEISEKSEIFDDQFSVERPDGSNFTLKIRSTKLEDSAMYFCASSEGWGARSDEQFFGPGTRLTVL.

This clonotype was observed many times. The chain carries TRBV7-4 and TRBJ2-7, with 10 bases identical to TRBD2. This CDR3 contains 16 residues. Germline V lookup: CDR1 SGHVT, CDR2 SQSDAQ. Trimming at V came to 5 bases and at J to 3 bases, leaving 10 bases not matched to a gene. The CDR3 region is CASSRGVAGGYYEQYF. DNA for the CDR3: TGTGCCAGCAGCCGGGGAGTAGCGGGGGGATACTACGAGCAGTACTTC. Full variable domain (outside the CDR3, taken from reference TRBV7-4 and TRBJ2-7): GAGVSQSPRYKVAKRGRDVALRCDSISGHVTLYWYRQTLGQGSEVLTYSQSDAQRDKSGRPSGRFSAERPERSVSTLKIQRTEQGDSAVYLCASSRGVAGGYYEQYFGPGTRLTVT.

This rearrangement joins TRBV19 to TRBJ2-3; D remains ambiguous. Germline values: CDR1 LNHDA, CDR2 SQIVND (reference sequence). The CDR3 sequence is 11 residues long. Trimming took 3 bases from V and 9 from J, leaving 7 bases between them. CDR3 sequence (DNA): TGTGCCAGTAGTATGCCCGGGACGCAGTATTTT. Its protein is CASSMPGTQYF.

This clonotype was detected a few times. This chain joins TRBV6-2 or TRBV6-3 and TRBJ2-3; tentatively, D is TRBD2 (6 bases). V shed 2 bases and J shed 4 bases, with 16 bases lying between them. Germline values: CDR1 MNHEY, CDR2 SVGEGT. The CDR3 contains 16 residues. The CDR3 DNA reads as TGTGCCAGCAGTTACGTCGGTCGGGAGTGGGCAGATACGCAGTATTTT. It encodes CASSYVGREWADTQYF.

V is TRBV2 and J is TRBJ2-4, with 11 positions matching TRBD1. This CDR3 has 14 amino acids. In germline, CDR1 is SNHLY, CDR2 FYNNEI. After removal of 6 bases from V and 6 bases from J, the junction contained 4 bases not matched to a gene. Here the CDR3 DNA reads TGTGCCAGCAGGGGGGACAGGGGGGGAAACATTCAGTACTTC. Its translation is CASRGDRGGNIQYF.

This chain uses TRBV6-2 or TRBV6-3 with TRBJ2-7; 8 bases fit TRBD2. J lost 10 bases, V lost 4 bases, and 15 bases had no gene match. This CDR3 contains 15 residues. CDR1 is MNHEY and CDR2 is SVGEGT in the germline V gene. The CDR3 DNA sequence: TGTGCCAGCAGTTTATTAGCGGGGTTCCCTACGATCCAGTACTTC. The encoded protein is CASSLLAGFPTIQYF.

The chain's CDR3 is CASSRDDSIVVAEGYTF. The CDR3 DNA reads TGTGCCAGCAGCCGTGATGACTCTATCGTAGTGGCAGAAGGCTACACCTTC. The chain carries TRBV11-2 and TRBJ1-2; unclear D gene. V was trimmed by 5 bases and J by 8 bases, leaving 27 bases between them. The CDR3 is 17 amino acids. CDR1 SGHAT and CDR2 FQNNGV come from the germline V gene.

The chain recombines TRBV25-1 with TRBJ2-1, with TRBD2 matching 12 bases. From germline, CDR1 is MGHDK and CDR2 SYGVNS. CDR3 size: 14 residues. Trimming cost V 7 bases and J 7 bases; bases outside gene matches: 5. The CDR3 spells CASTLAGGTNEQFF. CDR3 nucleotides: TGTGCCAGCACCCTAGCGGGAGGGACGAATGAGCAGTTCTTC.

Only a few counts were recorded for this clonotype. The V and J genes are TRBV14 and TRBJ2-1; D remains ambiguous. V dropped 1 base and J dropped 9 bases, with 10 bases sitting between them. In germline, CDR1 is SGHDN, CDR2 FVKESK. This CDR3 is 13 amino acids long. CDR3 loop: CASSQVGVGEQFF. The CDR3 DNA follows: TGTGCCAGCAGCCAAGTGGGCGTGGGTGAGCAGTTCTTC.

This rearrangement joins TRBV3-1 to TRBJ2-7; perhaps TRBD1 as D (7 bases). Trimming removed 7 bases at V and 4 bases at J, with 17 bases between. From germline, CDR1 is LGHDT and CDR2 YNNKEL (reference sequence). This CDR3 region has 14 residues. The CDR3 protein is CASKAGGPGYEQYF. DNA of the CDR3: TGTGCCAGCAAAGCAGGGGGGCCTGGGTACGAGCAGTACTTC.

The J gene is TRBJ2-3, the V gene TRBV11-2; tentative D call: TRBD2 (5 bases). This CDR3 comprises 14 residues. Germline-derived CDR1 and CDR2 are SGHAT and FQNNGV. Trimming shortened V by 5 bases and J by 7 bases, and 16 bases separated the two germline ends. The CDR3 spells CASSERDSRYTQYF. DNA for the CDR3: TGTGCCAGCAGCGAACGGGATTCCCGGTATACGCAGTATTTT.

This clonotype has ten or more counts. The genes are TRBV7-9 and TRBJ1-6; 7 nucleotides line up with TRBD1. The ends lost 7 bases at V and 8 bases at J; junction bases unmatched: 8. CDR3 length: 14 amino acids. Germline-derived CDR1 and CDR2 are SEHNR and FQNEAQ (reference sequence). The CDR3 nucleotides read TGTGCCAGCACCGACAGGGAGGTGTATTCACCCCTCCACTTT. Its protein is CASTDREVYSPLHF.

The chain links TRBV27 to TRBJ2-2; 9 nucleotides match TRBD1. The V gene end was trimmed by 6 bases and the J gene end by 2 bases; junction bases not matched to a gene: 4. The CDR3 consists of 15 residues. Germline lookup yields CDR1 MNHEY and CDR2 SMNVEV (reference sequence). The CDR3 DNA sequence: TGTGCCAGCAGAGGACAGGGGAAAAACACCGGGGAGCTGTTTTTT. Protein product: CASRGQGKNTGELFF.

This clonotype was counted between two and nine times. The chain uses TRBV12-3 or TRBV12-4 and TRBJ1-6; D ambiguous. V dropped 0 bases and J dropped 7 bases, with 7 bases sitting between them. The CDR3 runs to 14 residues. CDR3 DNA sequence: TGTGCCAGCAGTTTAGCGGGAGAAAATTCACCCCTCCACTTT. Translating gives CASSLAGENSPLHF.

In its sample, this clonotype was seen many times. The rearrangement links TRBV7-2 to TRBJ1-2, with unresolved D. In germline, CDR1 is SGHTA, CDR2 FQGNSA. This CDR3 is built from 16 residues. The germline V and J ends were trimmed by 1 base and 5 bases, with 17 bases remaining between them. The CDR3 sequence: CASSLVPPPWVYGYTF. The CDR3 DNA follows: TGTGCCAGCAGCTTAGTGCCACCTCCCTGGGTTTATGGCTACACCTTC.